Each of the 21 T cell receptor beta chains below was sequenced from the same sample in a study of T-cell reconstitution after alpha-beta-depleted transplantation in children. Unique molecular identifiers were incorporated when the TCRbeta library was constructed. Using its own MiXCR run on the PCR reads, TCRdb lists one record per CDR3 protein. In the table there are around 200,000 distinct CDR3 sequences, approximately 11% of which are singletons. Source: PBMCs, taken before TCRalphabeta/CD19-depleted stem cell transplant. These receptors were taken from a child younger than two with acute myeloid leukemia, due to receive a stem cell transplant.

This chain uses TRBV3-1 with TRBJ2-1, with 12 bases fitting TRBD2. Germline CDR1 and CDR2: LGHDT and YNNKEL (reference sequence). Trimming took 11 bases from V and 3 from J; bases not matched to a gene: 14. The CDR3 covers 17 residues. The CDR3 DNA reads TGTGCCTCCACCCAGGAGGGACTAGCGGGCCGCTACAATGAGCAGTTCTTC. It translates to CASTQEGLAGRYNEQFF.

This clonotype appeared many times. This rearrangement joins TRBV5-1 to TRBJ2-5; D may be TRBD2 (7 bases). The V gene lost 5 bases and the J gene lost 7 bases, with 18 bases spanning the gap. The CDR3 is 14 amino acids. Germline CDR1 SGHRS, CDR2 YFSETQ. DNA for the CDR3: TGCGCCAGCAGAGCCGTGGGGGGGGCCGCGACCCAGTACTTC. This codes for CASRAVGGAATQYF. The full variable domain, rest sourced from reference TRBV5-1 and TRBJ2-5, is KAGVTQTPRYLIKTRGQQVTLSCSPISGHRSVSWYQQTPGQGLQFLFEYFSETQRNKGNFPGRFSGRQFSNSRSEMNVSTLELGDSALYLCASRAVGGAATQYFGPGTRLLVL.

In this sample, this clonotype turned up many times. CDR3 bases: TGTGCCAGCAGCCGAAAGAGGACCGGGGAGCTGTTTTTT. Translating it yields CASSRKRTGELFF. The V gene is TRBV3-1, the J gene TRBJ2-2, with D unresolved. The length of the CDR3 is 13 residues. The V gene lost 4 bases and the J gene lost 5 bases, with 8 bases spanning the gap. Per germline, CDR1 LGHDT and CDR2 YNNKEL (reference sequence).

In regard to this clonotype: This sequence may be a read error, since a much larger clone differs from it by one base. CDR3 nucleotide sequence: TGCGCCAGTCCGGGGACTAGCGTAAACACCGGGGAGCTGCTTTTT. Translation gives CASPGTSVNTGELLF. This chain connects TRBV5-1 to TRBJ2-2; 10 positions agree with TRBD2. CDR3 size: 15 residues. The germline V gene has CDR1 SGHRS and CDR2 YFSETQ.

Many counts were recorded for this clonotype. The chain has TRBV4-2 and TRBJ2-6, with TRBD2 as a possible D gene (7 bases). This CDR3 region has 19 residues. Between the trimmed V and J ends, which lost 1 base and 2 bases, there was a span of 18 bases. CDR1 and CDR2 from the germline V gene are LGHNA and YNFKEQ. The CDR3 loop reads CASSQGGGTSRPGANVLTF. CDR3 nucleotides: TGTGCCAGCAGCCAAGGGGGGGGCACTAGCCGGCCTGGGGCCAACGTCCTGACTTTC.

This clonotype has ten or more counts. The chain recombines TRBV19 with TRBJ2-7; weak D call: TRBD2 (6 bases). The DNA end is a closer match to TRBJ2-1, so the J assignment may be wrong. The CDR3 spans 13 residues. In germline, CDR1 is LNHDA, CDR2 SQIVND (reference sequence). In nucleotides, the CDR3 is TGTGCCAGTAGCCCATCGGGAGTGGGGGAGCAGTTCTTC. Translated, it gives CASSPSGVGEQFF.

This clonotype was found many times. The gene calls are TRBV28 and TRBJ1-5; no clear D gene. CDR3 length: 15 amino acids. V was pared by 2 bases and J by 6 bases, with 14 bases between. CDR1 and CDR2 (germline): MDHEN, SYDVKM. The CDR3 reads CASSLPGRRSQPQHF. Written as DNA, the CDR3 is TGTGCCAGCAGTTTACCGGGGAGAAGAAGTCAGCCCCAGCATTTT.

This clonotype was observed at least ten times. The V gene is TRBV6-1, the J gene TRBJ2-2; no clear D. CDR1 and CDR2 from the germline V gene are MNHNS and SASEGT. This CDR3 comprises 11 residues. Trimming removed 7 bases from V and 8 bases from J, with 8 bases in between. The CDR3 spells CASTLEGELFF. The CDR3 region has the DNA TGTGCCAGCACCCTCGAGGGGGAGCTGTTTTTT.

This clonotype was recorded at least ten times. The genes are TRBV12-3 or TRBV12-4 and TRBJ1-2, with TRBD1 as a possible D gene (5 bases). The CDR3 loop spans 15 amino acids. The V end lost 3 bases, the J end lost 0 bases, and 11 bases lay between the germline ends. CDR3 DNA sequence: TGTGCCAGCAGTTTGGGGACGGAAGCTAACTATGGCTACACCTTC. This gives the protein CASSLGTEANYGYTF.

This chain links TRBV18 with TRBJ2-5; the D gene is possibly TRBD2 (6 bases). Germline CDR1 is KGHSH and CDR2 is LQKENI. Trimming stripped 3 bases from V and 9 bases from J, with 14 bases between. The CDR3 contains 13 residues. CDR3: CASSPGGPGSQYF. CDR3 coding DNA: TGTGCCAGCTCACCGGGGGGTCCAGGGTCCCAGTACTTC.

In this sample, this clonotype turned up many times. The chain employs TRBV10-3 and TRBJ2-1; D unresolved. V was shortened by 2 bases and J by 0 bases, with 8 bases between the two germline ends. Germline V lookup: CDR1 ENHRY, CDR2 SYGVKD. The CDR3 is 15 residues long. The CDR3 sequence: CAISEGSSSYNEQFF. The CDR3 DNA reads TGTGCCATCAGTGAGGGATCCAGCTCCTACAATGAGCAGTTCTTC.

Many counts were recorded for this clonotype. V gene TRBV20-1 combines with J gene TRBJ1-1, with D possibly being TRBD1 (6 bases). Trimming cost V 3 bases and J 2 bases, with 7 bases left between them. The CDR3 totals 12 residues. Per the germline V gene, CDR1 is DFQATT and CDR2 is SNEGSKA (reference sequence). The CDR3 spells CSARGANTEAFF. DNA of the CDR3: TGCAGTGCTAGGGGGGCAAACACTGAAGCTTTCTTT.

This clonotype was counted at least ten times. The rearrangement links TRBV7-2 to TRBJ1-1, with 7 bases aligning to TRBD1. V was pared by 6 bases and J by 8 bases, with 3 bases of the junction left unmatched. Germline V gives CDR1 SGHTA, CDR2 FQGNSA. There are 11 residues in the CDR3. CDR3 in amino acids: CASSTRGEAFF. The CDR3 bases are TGTGCCAGCAGTACCAGGGGGGAAGCTTTCTTT.

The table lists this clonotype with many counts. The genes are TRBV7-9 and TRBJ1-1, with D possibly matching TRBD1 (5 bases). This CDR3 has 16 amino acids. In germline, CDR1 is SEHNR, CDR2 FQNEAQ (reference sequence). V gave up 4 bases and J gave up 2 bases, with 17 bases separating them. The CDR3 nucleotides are TGTGCCAGCAGCTATTCACCCTTGGGGCTAAACACTGAAGCTTTCTTT. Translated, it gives CASSYSPLGLNTEAFF. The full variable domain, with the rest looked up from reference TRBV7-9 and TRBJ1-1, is DTGVSQNPRHKITKRGQNVTFRCDPISEHNRLYWYRQTLGQGPEFLTYFQNEAQLEKSRLLSDRFSAERPKGSFSTLEIQRTEQGDSAMYLCASSYSPLGLNTEAFFGQGTRLTVV.

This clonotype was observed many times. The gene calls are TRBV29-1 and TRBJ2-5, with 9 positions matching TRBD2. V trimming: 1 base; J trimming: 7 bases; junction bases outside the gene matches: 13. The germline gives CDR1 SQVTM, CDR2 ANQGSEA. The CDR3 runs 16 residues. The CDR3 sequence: CSVEGGTSYTRGTQYF. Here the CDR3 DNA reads TGCAGCGTTGAAGGGGGGACTAGCTATACGAGAGGGACCCAGTACTTC.

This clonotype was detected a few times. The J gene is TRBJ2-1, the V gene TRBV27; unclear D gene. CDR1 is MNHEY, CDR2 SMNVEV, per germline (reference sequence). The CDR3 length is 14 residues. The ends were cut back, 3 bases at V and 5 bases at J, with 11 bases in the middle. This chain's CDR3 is CASSLGGWDNEQFF. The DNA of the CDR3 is TGTGCCAGCAGTTTGGGCGGTTGGGACAATGAGCAGTTCTTC.

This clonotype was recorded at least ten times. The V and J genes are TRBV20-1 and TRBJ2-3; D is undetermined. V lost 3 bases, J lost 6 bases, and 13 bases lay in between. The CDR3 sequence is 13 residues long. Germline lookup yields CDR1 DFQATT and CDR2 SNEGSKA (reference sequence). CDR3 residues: CSARAPWGDTQYF. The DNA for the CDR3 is TGCAGTGCTAGGGCCCCCTGGGGTGATACGCAGTATTTT.

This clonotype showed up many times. CDR3 nucleotide sequence: TGTGCCAGCAGCCATCGGCTGTTGGGGGGGAAGGGCGAGCAGTACTTC. Protein product: CASSHRLLGGKGEQYF. The chain carries TRBV14 and TRBJ2-7; 7 nucleotides line up with TRBD2. With 3 bases clipped from V and 6 bases from J, the junction kept 14 bases outside the gene matches. CDR1 is SGHDN, CDR2 FVKESK, per germline. The length of the CDR3 is 16 residues.

The CDR3 protein is CASSERGPEALNTGELFF. The CDR3, as DNA: TGTGCCAGCAGTGAGAGGGGGCCCGAGGCGCTGAACACCGGGGAGCTGTTTTTT. The V gene is TRBV25-1, the J gene TRBJ2-2; TRBD1 aligns across 7 bases. Germline CDR1 is MGHDK and CDR2 is SYGVNS. The trim removed 3 bases at V and 1 base at J, leaving 11 bases unmatched. The CDR3 spans 18 residues. The entire variable domain, with the rest obtained from reference TRBV25-1 and TRBJ2-2, is as follows: EADIYQTPRYLVIGTGKKITLECSQTMGHDKMYWYQQDPGMELHLIHYSYGVNSTEKGDLSSESTVSRIRTEHFPLTLESARPSHTSQYLCASSERGPEALNTGELFFGEGSRLTVL.

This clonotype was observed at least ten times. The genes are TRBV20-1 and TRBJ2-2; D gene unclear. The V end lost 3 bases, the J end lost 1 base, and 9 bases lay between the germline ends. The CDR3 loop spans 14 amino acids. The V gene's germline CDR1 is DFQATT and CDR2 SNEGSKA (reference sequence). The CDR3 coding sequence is TGCAGTGCTAGCCCAGCCCTGAACACCGGGGAGCTGTTTTTT. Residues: CSASPALNTGELFF.

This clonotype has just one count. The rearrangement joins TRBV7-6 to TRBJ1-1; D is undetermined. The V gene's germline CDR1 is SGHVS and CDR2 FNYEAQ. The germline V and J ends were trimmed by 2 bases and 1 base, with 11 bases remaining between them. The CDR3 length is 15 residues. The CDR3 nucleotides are TGTGCCAGCAGCTTACGGATAGGGAAGAACACTGAAGCTTTCTTT. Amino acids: CASSLRIGKNTEAFF.